These T cell receptor beta chains were read from a single sample in a study of blood T cell repertoires in COVID-19. The data were produced by immunoSEQ multiplex PCR, yet TCRdb's version contains in-frame clones alone and is incomplete. There are a few hundred thousand clones in the sample; roughly nine tenths occur only once, and approximately 8% lies in the top ten. Sequencing was done on a sample of PBMCs or T cells enriched from blood (not recorded which). The source of these receptors is a woman in her sixties who had recovered from COVID-19. The CDR3 runs from the conserved cysteine through the conserved F or W. The order of the fields is V gene, J gene, clone size, CDR3 protein. Not all rows give a size; the values are once, few, many and, for expanded clones, a class.

>TRBV20-1|TRBJ2-5|once
CSADNQETQYF
>TRBV27|TRBJ2-7|-
CASSRTEAYEQYF
>TRBV11-2|TRBJ2-2|-
CASSLEGHTGELFF
>TRBV11-3|TRBJ1-3|-
CASRPGQGIGNTIYF
>TRBV15|TRBJ2-5|-
CATSRDSGGEETQYF
>TRBV5-8|TRBJ1-6|-
CASSLRTTSPLHF
>TRBV19|TRBJ2-1|-
CASSIGRWRGTDDEQFF
>TRBV11-3|TRBJ2-7|-
CASSSRFSYEQYF
>TRBV4-2|TRBJ2-1|-
CASSQDNYNEQFF
>TRBV5-1|TRBJ2-5|-
CASSELLAGGQETQYF
>TRBV5-1|TRBJ1-4|-
CASSTWTGATNEKLFF
>TRBV29-1|TRBJ1-3|-
CSVLGHETGLFSGNTIYF
>TRBV3-1/TRBV3-2|TRBJ2-2|-
CASSQGAGGPGELFF
>TRBV28|TRBJ1-5|-
CASSRDRGRLVRQPQHF
>TRBV18|TRBJ2-3|-
CASSPVNPGGPTDTQYF
>TRBV6-5|TRBJ2-1|-
CAYLANNEQFF
>TRBV6-5|TRBJ2-2|-
CASSYVQANTGELFF